This entry lists 19 T cell receptor beta chains sequenced from one sample in a study of blood T cells in healthy people across ages. It was with a sample-barcoded 5' primer and a J-beta primer mix that a second PCR of about 7 to 12 cycles was run. TCRdb fed the 5' RACE reads into MiXCR, producing one record per CDR3 protein. The data show some 1.4 million distinct CDR3 sequences, with 40% to 50% seen just once and 7.9% held by the top ten. The sequencing sample was made of blood. All receptors come from a woman aged 18-35 years in good health.

This clonotype was detected a few times. The chain joins TRBV7-8 to TRBJ1-6; D is unclear. CDR3 size: 15 residues. V dropped 7 bases and J dropped 0 bases, with 10 bases sitting between them. The germline gives CDR1 SGHVS, CDR2 FQNEAQ. CDR3 sequence (DNA): TGTGCCAGCATCCCCGGGAGCTCCTATAATTCACCCCTCCACTTT. Translation: CASIPGSSYNSPLHF.

Turning to this clonotype: An end of the junction differs from the germline gene, which may be a read error. The V and J genes are TRBV10-3 and TRBJ1-3, with no clear D. The CDR3 runs 13 residues. In germline, CDR1 is ENHRY, CDR2 SYGVKD. DNA of the CDR3: TGTGCCATCGGTGCCGCTTCTGAAAACACCATATATTTT. Residues: CAIGAASENTIYF.

The chain couples TRBV28 to TRBJ2-1; D ambiguous. V gave up 4 bases and J gave up 6 bases, with 10 bases separating them. CDR1 is MDHEN and CDR2 is SYDVKM in the germline V gene. CDR3 length: 13 amino acids. Written as DNA, the CDR3 is TGTGCCAGCAGTTGGGTAGGGTCCAATGAGCAGTTCTTC. Translated, it gives CASSWVGSNEQFF.

The chain carries TRBV11-2 and TRBJ2-1; 9 bases line up with TRBD2. V shed 3 bases and J 9 bases; nucleotides not matched to a gene: 3. The CDR3 runs to 13 residues. Germline V gene sequence: CDR1 SGHAT, CDR2 FQNNGV. The CDR3 reads CASSFSLAGEQFF. CDR3 DNA sequence: TGTGCCAGCAGCTTCTCACTAGCGGGTGAGCAGTTCTTC.

The chain couples TRBV9 to TRBJ1-1; the match to TRBD1 covers 8 bases. Germline-derived CDR1 and CDR2 are SGDLS and YYNGEE. CDR3 length: 12 residues. Trimming at V came to 5 bases and at J to 7 bases, leaving 4 bases not matched to a gene. CDR3 nucleotides: TGTGCCAGCAGAACAGGGACAGGTGAAGCTTTCTTT. It specifies CASRTGTGEAFF.

The chain combines TRBV20-1 with TRBJ1-6, with TRBD1 identical over 8 bases. The CDR3 has 15 amino acids. Germline CDR1 reads DFQATT; CDR2 reads SNEGSKA (reference sequence). V lost 5 bases to trimming and J lost 4 bases; unmatched junction nucleotides: 7. DNA for the CDR3: TGCAGTGCTCGACAGGGGCAAAATTATAATTCACCCCTCCACTTT. As protein: CSARQGQNYNSPLHF.

This clonotype was counted between two and nine times. V usage is TRBV20-1 and J usage is TRBJ2-1; TRBD2 agrees at 15 bases. In germline, CDR1 is DFQATT, CDR2 SNEGSKA (reference sequence). Unmatched junction bases numbered 7, after V lost 7 bases and J lost 9 bases. This CDR3 region has 14 residues. For the CDR3, the DNA is TGCAGTGTCGCGGGACTAGCGGGAGGTGGTGAGCAGTTCTTC. It encodes CSVAGLAGGGEQFF.

This chain uses TRBV7-9 with TRBJ1-4; D is unclear. The germline V gene encodes CDR1 SEHNR and CDR2 FQNEAQ (reference sequence). This CDR3 contains 16 residues. Trimming shortened V by 1 base and J by 0 bases, and 9 bases separated the two germline ends. CDR3: CASSLGSTPTNEKLFF. CDR3 DNA: TGTGCCAGCAGCTTAGGGAGTACTCCAACTAATGAAAAACTGTTTTTT.

CDR3 bases: TGTGCCAGCAGTCGGAGGGTCTTAGGAGAGACCCAGTACTTC. Translated: CASSRRVLGETQYF. The rearrangement links TRBV27 to TRBJ2-5; a weak D match, TRBD2 (6 bases). Germline CDR1 and CDR2: MNHEY and SMNVEV (reference sequence). Trimming cost V 5 bases and J 4 bases, with 14 bases left between them. The CDR3 covers 14 residues.

This clonotype was seen a handful of times. The gene calls are TRBV12-5 and TRBJ2-4; no clear D gene. The CDR3 loop spans 15 amino acids. V lost 0 bases and J 0 bases, leaving 6 bases between the germline ends. In germline, CDR1 is LGHNT, CDR2 FRNRAP. This CDR3 is CASGLVPLAKNIQYF. CDR3 nucleotides: TGTGCTAGTGGTTTGGTACCACTAGCCAAAAACATTCAGTACTTC.

This clonotype was detected only once. The junction differs from germline at one of its ends, possibly a read error. The V gene is TRBV25-1, the J gene TRBJ1-2; D is ambiguous. CDR3 size: 15 residues. Germline CDR1 and CDR2: MGHDK and SYGVNS. CDR3 sequence reads: CTSRETGVLDYGYTF. DNA of the CDR3: TGTACCAGCAGAGAAACTGGGGTATTGGACTATGGCTACACCTTC.

On this clonotype: The junction departs from the called germline gene at one end, perhaps through a read error. The V call is TRBV12-3 or TRBV12-4, the J call TRBJ2-5; TRBD1 or TRBD2 may be the D gene (6 bases each). The J call is uncertain, as TRBJ2-7 better fits the DNA end. The length of the CDR3 is 15 residues. CDR3 protein: CASRSLAGGQDEQYF. CDR3 nucleotide sequence: TGCGCCAGCAGGTCCTTAGCTGGGGGGCAAGACGAGCAGTACTTC.

This clonotype has just a few counts. CDR3 sequence reads: CASSPIGLSNEQFF. The CDR3 DNA reads as TGTGCCAGCAGTCCAATCGGGCTTTCAAATGAGCAGTTCTTC. The chain combines TRBV28 with TRBJ2-1, with unresolved D. This CDR3 has 14 residues. Trimming cost V 5 bases and J 7 bases, with 15 bases left between them. CDR1 is MDHEN and CDR2 is SYDVKM in the germline V gene. The complete variable domain, with remaining parts taken from reference TRBV28 and TRBJ2-1, reads DVKVTQSSRYLVKRTGEKVFLECVQDMDHENMFWYRQDPGLGLRLIYFSYDVKMKEKGDIPEGYSVSREKKERFSLILESASTNQTSMYLCASSPIGLSNEQFFGPGTRLTVL.

The chain employs TRBV6-5 and TRBJ2-7; 10 positions agree with TRBD2. This CDR3 comprises 14 residues. V shed 5 bases, J shed 5 bases, and the junction held 6 bases outside the gene matches. CDR1 is MNHEY and CDR2 is SVGAGI in the germline V gene. Here the CDR3 DNA reads TGTGCCAGCAGTCGGACTAGCGGAGTGGACGAGCAGTACTTC. As protein: CASSRTSGVDEQYF.

The chain joins TRBV2 to TRBJ1-1; D not certain. The CDR3 is made up of 14 amino acids. Trimming took off 5 bases at V and 6 bases at J, with 16 bases between the two ends. Germline lookup yields CDR1 SNHLY and CDR2 FYNNEI. CDR3 in amino acids: CASSKNGIAAEAFF. CDR3 in DNA: TGTGCCAGCAGTAAAAATGGGATTGCCGCTGAAGCTTTCTTT.

V and J are TRBV2 and TRBJ2-1; 7 nucleotides agree with TRBD1. Germline lookup yields CDR1 SNHLY and CDR2 FYNNEI. This CDR3 has 13 residues. V was pared by 6 bases and J by 6 bases, with 5 bases of the junction left unmatched. CDR3 protein: CASRVEGANEQFF. In nucleotides, the CDR3 is TGTGCCAGCAGGGTAGAGGGGGCCAATGAGCAGTTCTTC.

This clonotype has only a few counts. CDR3 coding DNA: TGTGCCAGCAGCTTTTCCTCAATGGCGGGTCGCACAGATACGCAGTATTTT. This encodes CASSFSSMAGRTDTQYF. The rearrangement joins TRBV12-1 to TRBJ2-3; the table's D call of TRBD2 was not tested on the DNA. TRBV12-1 is assigned pseudogene status. This CDR3 contains 17 residues.

The chain links TRBV20-1 to TRBJ2-7, with a possible D match to TRBD2 (6 bases). Germline lookup yields CDR1 DFQATT and CDR2 SNEGSKA (reference sequence). This CDR3 has 11 amino acids. The CDR3 protein is CMGGSFGEQYF. The CDR3, as DNA: TGCATGGGGGGATCTTTTGGCGAGCAGTACTTC.

V and J are TRBV11-2 and TRBJ2-5, with 13 bases identical to TRBD2. This CDR3 has 16 residues. Germline V lookup: CDR1 SGHAT, CDR2 FQNNGV. The junction had 13 bases not matched to a gene; V was cut back by 4 bases and J by 11 bases. The CDR3 reads CASSSSTSGGTQEQYF. CDR3 nucleotide sequence: TGTGCCAGCAGCTCGTCGACTAGCGGGGGGACTCAAGAGCAGTACTTC.